This passage covers 30 T cell receptor beta chains from one sample sequenced in a study of breast tumors, draining lymph nodes, adjacent tissues. Samples came from axillary lymph nodes draining the breast cancer. TCRdb called the multiplex PCR reads again in MiXCR, with one record for every CDR3 protein. The table records some 150,000 distinct CDR3 sequences, around 22% of them present only once. The sample consisted of axillary lymph node tissue. Receptors were obtained from a female donor with breast cancer. Some clones in this sample may be carry-over from other donors' samples.

Concerning this clonotype itself: Compared with germline, one end of the junction differs, possibly owing to a read error. The V gene is TRBV12-3 or TRBV12-4, the J gene TRBJ2-5; no reliable D call. The CDR3 sequence is 11 residues long. The CDR3 region is CAGSQGETQYF. DNA for the CDR3: TGTGCCGGCAGTCAAGGGGAGACCCAGTACTTC.

This clonotype was counted many times. V usage is TRBV4-2 and J usage is TRBJ2-2; the D is unclear. CDR3 size: 17 residues. Trimming removed 0 bases at V and 0 bases at J, with 11 bases between. Germline loops: CDR1 LGHNA, CDR2 YNFKEQ. The CDR3 region has the DNA TGTGCCAGCAGCCAAGATCGGCAAGGAGCGAACACCGGGGAGCTGTTTTTT. This gives the protein CASSQDRQGANTGELFF.

This clonotype was seen repeatedly, ten times or more. The V call is TRBV12-5, the J call TRBJ1-2; 8 nucleotides agree with TRBD1. V dropped 5 bases and J dropped 4; count of bases not matched to a gene: 6. The CDR3 sequence is 14 residues long. Germline values: CDR1 LGHNT, CDR2 FRNRAP. The CDR3: CASGPSGGSYGYTF. The CDR3, as DNA: TGTGCTAGTGGTCCGTCAGGGGGCAGCTATGGCTACACCTTC. The full variable domain, its missing parts supplied by reference TRBV12-5 and TRBJ1-2, is DARVTQTPRHKVTEMGQEVTMRCQPILGHNTVFWYRQTMMQGLELLAYFRNRAPLDDSGMPKDRFSAEMPDATLATLKIQPSEPRDSAVYFCASGPSGGSYGYTFGSGTRLTVV.

The chain combines TRBV20-1 with TRBJ2-1; D is uncertain. Between the trimmed V and J ends, which lost 3 bases and 2 bases, there was a span of 8 bases. Looked up from germline, CDR1 is DFQATT and CDR2 is SNEGSKA (reference sequence). This CDR3 contains 13 residues. CDR3 bases: TGCAGTGCTAGTTTGAAAACCTACAATGAGCAGTTCTTC. Translating gives CSASLKTYNEQFF.

This clonotype was seen many times. This chain joins TRBV7-2 and TRBJ1-4; D possibly corresponds to TRBD1 (5 bases). With 1 base removed from V and 10 bases from J, the gap between germline ends came to 16 bases. This CDR3 has 15 residues. Germline loops: CDR1 SGHTA, CDR2 FQGNSA. The CDR3 nucleotides read TGTGCCAGCAGCTTAGAGGTTGGGGGTGCGGGAAAACTGTTTTTT. It codes for CASSLEVGGAGKLFF.

Remarks on this clonotype: This could be a read error, since a much larger clone is one nucleotide away. The rearrangement uses TRBV3-1 and TRBJ2-7; weak D call: TRBD2 (5 bases). CDR1 and CDR2 from the germline V gene are LGHDT and YNNKEL (reference sequence). The CDR3 spans 12 residues. CDR3 amino acids: CVSSQARREQYF. DNA for the CDR3: TGTGTCAGCAGCCAAGCCCGGAGGGAGCAGTACTTC.

This clonotype was observed a handful of times. The chain employs TRBV7-2 and TRBJ1-1, with no clear D. The CDR3 spans 14 residues. Germline loops: CDR1 SGHTA, CDR2 FQGNSA. Trimming took 5 bases from V and 1 from J, leaving 11 bases between them. The CDR3 loop reads CASSERTENTEAFF. The CDR3 region has the DNA TGTGCCAGCAGCGAGAGGACTGAGAACACTGAAGCTTTCTTT.

This clonotype appeared many times. This chain uses TRBV3-1 with TRBJ2-2, with D perhaps TRBD2 (6 bases). The V gene's germline CDR1 is LGHDT and CDR2 YNNKEL (reference sequence). Trimming pared 3 bases from V and 2 bases from J, leaving 13 bases between. This CDR3 comprises 16 residues. The chain's CDR3 is CASSQGASVNTGELFF. In DNA, the CDR3 is TGTGCCAGCAGCCAGGGCGCTAGCGTAAACACCGGGGAGCTGTTTTTT. Filled out from reference TRBV3-1 and TRBJ2-2, the complete variable domain reads DTAVSQTPKYLVTQMGNDKSIKCEQNLGHDTMYWYKQDSKKFLKIMFSYNNKELIINETVPNRFSPKSPDKAHLNLHINSLELGDSAVYFCASSQGASVNTGELFFGEGSRLTVL.

This clonotype was counted at least ten times. The chain joins TRBV20-1 to TRBJ1-5, with 12 bases aligning to TRBD1. V dropped 4 bases and J dropped 5; count of bases not matched to a gene: 9. CDR1 is DFQATT and CDR2 is SNEGSKA in the germline V gene (reference sequence). This CDR3 spans 16 amino acids. The CDR3 DNA reads TGCAGTGCTATGGGACAGGGGGCATGGGGTCATCAGCCCCAGCATTTT. Its translation is CSAMGQGAWGHQPQHF.

This clonotype showed up many times. V usage is TRBV29-1 and J usage is TRBJ1-2; D remains unclear. Germline loops: CDR1 SQVTM, CDR2 ANQGSEA. The CDR3 contains 11 residues. Trimming took 7 bases from V and 8 from J, leaving 14 bases between them. CDR3 in amino acids: CSAHRDGGYTF. Here the CDR3 DNA reads TGCAGCGCCCATCGGGATGGGGGCTACACCTTC.

This clonotype was observed at least ten times. The V call is TRBV7-3, the J call TRBJ2-3, with 7 bases fitting TRBD1. The germline V gene encodes CDR1 SGHTA and CDR2 FQGTGA. The CDR3 covers 16 residues. V gave up 3 bases and J gave up 4 bases; unmatched junction bases: 10. CDR3: CASSLGARGSADTQYF. The DNA for the CDR3 is TGTGCCAGCAGCTTGGGGGCCAGGGGGTCCGCAGATACGCAGTATTTT. Full variable domain (outside the CDR3, taken from reference TRBV7-3 and TRBJ2-3): GAGVSQTPSNKVTEKGKYVELRCDPISGHTALYWYRQSLGQGPEFLIYFQGTGAADDSGLPNDRFFAVRPEGSVSTLKIQRTERGDSAVYLCASSLGARGSADTQYFGPGTRLTVL.

Turning to this clonotype: A much more abundant neighbour one base away suggests this may be a read error. The rearrangement joins TRBV7-8 to TRBJ2-7; TRBD2 aligns across 10 bases. J was trimmed by 4 bases and V by 3 bases; bases with no gene match: 3. Germline V CDR1 and CDR2: SGHVS, FQNEAQ. This CDR3 comprises 14 residues. CDR3 loop: CASSFSGRVYEQYF. CDR3 sequence (DNA): TGTGCCAGCAGCTTCAGCGGGAGGGTTTACGAGCAGTACTTC.

This clonotype was seen at least ten times. V is TRBV7-3 and J is TRBJ2-5; perhaps D is TRBD1 or TRBD2 (5 bases each). Germline-derived CDR1 and CDR2 are SGHTA and FQGTGA. Between the trimmed V and J ends, which lost 2 bases and 5 bases, there was a span of 12 bases. The CDR3 consists of 14 residues. This CDR3 reads CASSLWGSKETQYF. CDR3 bases: TGTGCCAGCAGCTTATGGGGGTCAAAGGAGACCCAGTACTTC.

This chain uses TRBV14 with TRBJ1-5; D uncertain. The CDR3 runs 14 residues. Germline V gives CDR1 SGHDN, CDR2 FVKESK. V was clipped by 2 bases and J by 11 bases, with 16 bases between them. The CDR3 sequence is CASSQLGSLSAQHF. The CDR3 DNA sequence: TGTGCCAGCAGCCAATTGGGGAGTTTGTCGGCCCAGCATTTT. Using reference TRBV14 and TRBJ1-5 for the parts outside the CDR3, the full variable domain is EAGVTQFPSHSVIEKGQTVTLRCDPISGHDNLYWYRRVMGKEIKFLLHFVKESKQDESGMPNNRFLAERTGGTYSTLKVQPAELEDSGVYFCASSQLGSLSAQHFGDGTRLSIL.

At least ten counts were recorded for this clonotype. The chain recombines TRBV30 with TRBJ2-3; 8 bases are shared with TRBD2. J lost 0 bases, V lost 1 base, and 3 bases had no gene match. This CDR3 comprises 15 residues. The germline V gene has CDR1 GTSNPN and CDR2 SVGIG (reference sequence). The chain's CDR3 is CAWSEAGASTDTQYF. The CDR3 DNA reads TGTGCCTGGAGTGAAGCGGGAGCTAGCACAGATACGCAGTATTTT.

This clonotype was detected many times. The chain combines TRBV29-1 with TRBJ2-5, with 9 bases fitting TRBD2. CDR3 size: 14 residues. Germline loops: CDR1 SQVTM, CDR2 ANQGSEA. The V and J ends lost 3 bases and 1 base, in that order; junction bases with no gene match: 3. In DNA form, the CDR3 reads TGCAGCGTTGATTTGGGACTAGCCCAAGAGACCCAGTACTTC. Encoded protein: CSVDLGLAQETQYF.

With respect to this clonotype: A much larger clone lies one base from this, so it may be a read error. The rearrangement joins TRBV6-6 to TRBJ2-7; either TRBD1 or TRBD2 may fit D (5 bases each). Trimming pared 5 bases from V and 2 bases from J, leaving 10 bases between. Germline V CDR1 and CDR2: MNHNY, SVGAGI (reference sequence). CDR3 length: 13 amino acids. The CDR3 spells CASSTGGAYEQYF. The CDR3 DNA reads TGTGCCAGCAGTACTGGGGGTGCCTACGAGCAGTACTTC.

In regard to this clonotype: This clone may be a read error of a much larger clone one base away. The genes are TRBV19 and TRBJ2-7; 8 bases agree with TRBD1. The germline V gene encodes CDR1 LNHDA and CDR2 SQIVND (reference sequence). This CDR3 region has 15 residues. V shed 1 base and J 3 bases; nucleotides not matched to a gene: 5. The chain's CDR3 is CASSIAGTGDYEQYF. The CDR3 DNA is TGTGCCAGTAGTATAGCCGGGACAGGCGACTACGAGCAGTACTTC.

The chain couples TRBV30 to TRBJ1-2; 7 bases match TRBD1. The CDR3 sequence is 15 residues long. Germline CDR1 and CDR2: GTSNPN and SVGIG (reference sequence). Trimming removed 0 bases from V and 1 base from J; junction bases left unmatched: 5. CDR3 amino acids: CAWSVGDSLNYGYTF. CDR3 in DNA: TGTGCCTGGAGTGTAGGGGACAGCCTTAACTATGGCTACACCTTC.

This clonotype was recorded many times. The chain is built from TRBV4-2 and TRBJ2-3, with D tentatively TRBD2 (6 bases). Trimming removed 0 bases from V and 6 bases from J, with 7 bases in between. CDR3 size: 13 residues. Germline CDR1 LGHNA, CDR2 YNFKEQ. This CDR3 reads CASSQDRGDTQYF. DNA of the CDR3: TGTGCCAGCAGCCAAGACCGGGGGGATACGCAGTATTTT.

This clonotype was recorded at least ten times. The chain carries TRBV27 and TRBJ1-6, with 10 bases aligning to TRBD1. The CDR3 contains 17 residues. V was pared by 3 bases and J by 5 bases, with 7 bases of the junction left unmatched. In germline, CDR1 is MNHEY, CDR2 SMNVEV (reference sequence). The CDR3 sequence: CASSFRPGQGDNSPLHF. Written as DNA, the CDR3 is TGTGCCAGCAGTTTTCGCCCAGGACAGGGGGATAATTCACCCCTCCACTTT.

This clonotype was seen repeatedly, ten times or more. The rearrangement joins TRBV24-1 to TRBJ1-2; D not resolved. CDR1 KGHDR and CDR2 SFDVKD come from the germline V gene. The ends were cut back, 4 bases at V and 2 bases at J, with 4 bases in the middle. The CDR3 totals 12 residues. Here the CDR3 DNA reads TGTGCCACCAGTGACACAAACTATGGCTACACCTTC. This sequence encodes CATSDTNYGYTF.

Concerning this clonotype: This sequence may be a read error, since a much larger clone differs from it by one base. The J gene is TRBJ1-2, the V gene TRBV5-4; D not resolved. The CDR3 spans 13 residues. The germline gives CDR1 SGHNT, CDR2 YYREEE (reference sequence). CDR3 in amino acids: CASSLGGSYGHTF. In nucleotides, the CDR3 is TGTGCCAGCAGCTTGGGAGGGTCCTATGGCCACACCTTC.

The table lists this clonotype with many counts. The gene calls are TRBV12-3 or TRBV12-4 and TRBJ2-1; no firm D call. The germline V and J ends were trimmed by 6 bases and 5 bases, with 11 bases remaining between them. The CDR3 length is 13 residues. CDR3 protein: CASRIPGNNEQFF. The CDR3 DNA reads as TGTGCCAGCAGGATACCAGGAAACAATGAGCAGTTCTTC.

This clonotype was seen ten or more times. The rearrangement joins TRBV10-3 to TRBJ2-3, with 7 bases matching TRBD1. The ends lost 6 bases at V and 5 bases at J; junction bases unmatched: 8. Germline CDR1 and CDR2: ENHRY and SYGVKD. This CDR3 has 14 residues. CDR3 loop: CAIRYEGAEDTQYF. The CDR3 DNA reads TGTGCCATCAGATACGAGGGGGCTGAAGATACGCAGTATTTT.

This clonotype occurred many times. The chain has TRBV7-8 and TRBJ2-5; 7 positions agree with TRBD1. This CDR3 spans 14 amino acids. From germline, CDR1 is SGHVS and CDR2 FQNEAQ. V trimming: 5 bases; J trimming: 2 bases; junction bases outside the gene matches: 5. The CDR3 region is CASSPGQAQETQYF. DNA of the CDR3: TGTGCCAGCAGCCCCGGACAGGCGCAAGAGACCCAGTACTTC.

The chain couples TRBV12-3 or TRBV12-4 to TRBJ2-2; tentative D call: TRBD1 (6 bases). V lost 3 bases and J lost 1, with 12 bases in between. The length of the CDR3 is 16 residues. The CDR3 spells CASSFRTDLNTGELFF. Here the CDR3 DNA reads TGTGCCAGCAGTTTTCGGACAGATTTGAACACCGGGGAGCTGTTTTTT.

This clonotype was found many times. This chain uses TRBV7-2 with TRBJ2-7, with D unclear. The CDR3 sequence is 11 residues long. CDR1 and CDR2 from the germline V gene are SGHTA and FQGNSA. The V end lost 2 bases, the J end lost 3 bases, and 2 bases lay between the germline ends. CDR3 amino acids: CASSLFYEQYF. The CDR3, as DNA: TGTGCCAGCAGCTTATTCTACGAGCAGTACTTC.

This clonotype was observed many times. This chain uses TRBV28 with TRBJ2-2; weak D call: TRBD2 (5 bases). Trimming cost V 3 bases and J 6 bases, with 11 bases left between them. The V gene's germline CDR1 is MDHEN and CDR2 SYDVKM. The CDR3 runs 14 residues. The CDR3 nucleotides read TGTGCCAGCAGTTTCGGACTTATAGCCGGGGAGCTGTTTTTT. Residues: CASSFGLIAGELFF.

On this clonotype: A much larger clone lies a single base off, so this may be a read error. V is TRBV18 and J is TRBJ2-1; D might be TRBD2 (6 bases). Germline V lookup: CDR1 KGHSH, CDR2 LQKENI. The CDR3 is made up of 13 amino acids. CDR3 in amino acids: CASSLAPYNEQLF. CDR3 sequence (DNA): TGTGCCAGCTCTCTAGCGCCTTACAATGAGCAGCTCTTC.